This TCR beta chain was sequenced for a study of T cell changes during pregnancy in multiple sclerosis. V lost 3 bases and J 3 bases, leaving 3 bases between the germline ends. CDR3 length: 11 amino acids. CDR1 ENHRY and CDR2 SYGVKD come from the germline V gene. Method: immunoSEQ multiplex PCR; TCRdb's copy keeps in-frame clones and lacks some. The sample comprises around 56,000 clones, approximately 90% of which are singletons, and more than 1.5% rests with the top ten. The gene calls are TRBV10-3 and TRBJ2-7; no reliable D call. The sequences come from peripheral blood, collected after pregnancy. The sequence was collected from a female donor with multiple sclerosis, enrolled in a pregnancy study. This chain's CDR3 is CAISDSYEQYF. CDR3 coding DNA: TGTGCCATCAGTGACAGCTACGAGCAGTACTTC.